Shown below are 3 T cell receptor beta chains from a single sample sequenced in a study of CD8 T cells in Susac syndrome (dated by TCRdb to between 2018 and 2020). Library preparation employed the immunoSEQ multiplex PCR assay. RNA was extracted using the RNeasy kit, and roughly 0.5 to 1 ug of the RNA was reverse transcribed with random hexamers. TCRdb reran the public reads through fastp at Q25 and MiXCR, keeping productive beta chains. Rows merge per CDR3 protein into single entries with the most common DNA and genes. The sample has some 100,000 distinct CDR3 sequences on record, 85% to 95% of them singletons. Of the sample, about 0.15% is held by the ten largest clones. Sequencing was carried out using CD4+ T cells from PBMCs. The receptors were sampled from a human donor in good health.

This chain connects TRBV29-1 to TRBJ1-2; D remains ambiguous. Germline CDR1 is SQVTM and CDR2 is ANQGSEA. The V gene lost 1 base and the J gene lost 4 bases, with 7 bases spanning the gap. This CDR3 is built from 12 residues. In DNA, the CDR3 is TGCAGCGTTGAAGCCCCTGCCTATGGCTACACCTTC. It specifies CSVEAPAYGYTF. The full variable domain, rest sourced from reference TRBV29-1 and TRBJ1-2, is SAVISQKPSRDICQRGTSLTIQCQVDSQVTMMFWYRQQPGQSLTLIATANQGSEATYESGFVIDKFPISRPNLTFSTLTVSNMSPEDSSIYLCSVEAPAYGYTFGSGTRLTVV.

V gene TRBV29-1 combines with J gene TRBJ1-1; TRBD1 might be the D (6 bases). The ends were cut back, 5 bases at V and 5 bases at J, with 18 bases in the middle. Germline V gives CDR1 SQVTM, CDR2 ANQGSEA. This CDR3 contains 14 residues. As DNA, the CDR3 is TGCAGCGTTTCCGGGCAGGGGCGCGGTACTGAAGCTTTCTTT. It specifies CSVSGQGRGTEAFF.

This chain links TRBV30 with TRBJ2-5, with D maybe TRBD1 (6 bases). With 3 bases removed from V and 5 bases from J, the gap between germline ends came to 19 bases. The CDR3 runs to 15 residues. Germline V gene lookup returns CDR1 GTSNPN and CDR2 SVGIG (reference sequence). CDR3 sequence (DNA): TGTGCCTGGAGCCCCGAGAGCAGGGGATGGGAGACCCAGTACTTC. It specifies CAWSPESRGWETQYF.